This TCR beta chain was identified in a study of radiotherapy plus CTLA-4 blockade in lung cancer. The overall study: Disease control was achieved by about 34% of patients, and objective responses by 15% to 20%.

The CDR3 has 12 residues. Germline CDR1 reads SEHNR; CDR2 reads FQNEAQ (reference sequence). With 4 bases clipped from V and 12 bases from J, the junction kept 6 bases outside the gene matches. Assay: immunoSEQ multiplex PCR; the TCRdb copy retains only in-frame clones and omits some. This table holds about 72,000 clones, around 86% found once. General observations from the study: Blood TCR clones of tumor origin expanded after radiotherapy plus ipilimumab. Response, reportedly, was best predicted by interferon-beta along with early blood T cell clone dynamics.

With ipilimumab providing CTLA-4 blockade, focal radiation was administered to patients who had chemo-refractory metastatic non-small-cell lung cancer. This clone was detected only a few times. Its antigen is not known. Sequences were derived from peripheral blood, sampled from a patient treated with radiotherapy plus ipilimumab. The chain links TRBV7-9 to TRBJ2-1; 7 nucleotides match TRBD1. This sequence was found in a human donor with non-small cell lung cancer who had a partial response to radiotherapy plus ipilimumab. The CDR3 protein is CASSSDRVSQFF. The DNA for the CDR3 is TGTGCCAGCAGCTCCGACAGGGTATCGCAGTTCTTC.